These 16 T cell receptor delta chains share one sample of origin, sequenced in a study of gamma-delta chains in newborns, infants, children. TCRdb re-called the reads via CATT. The repertoire holds 8,500 to 13,000 delta-chain clones, with around 3% as singletons. The source material was blood. These receptors all stem from a child who was a newborn, infant or young child, either healthy, febrile or measles-vaccinated (not recorded which).

Only a few counts were recorded for this clone. A read error is possible here, since a much larger clone lies one base away. The rearrangement joins TRDV2 to TRDJ1; 13 bases are a match to TRDD3. Germline CDR1 is GEAIGNYY and CDR2 is EKD. CDR3 length: 17 amino acids. The CDR3 bases are TGTGCCTGTGGCACCCTTACTGGGGGATACGCGACCGATAAACTCATCTTT. Its translation is CACGTLTGGYATDKLIF.

This clone appeared a few times. The V and J genes are TRAV29/DV5 and TRDJ1; no clear D gene. V gave up 3 bases and J gave up 0 bases, with 27 bases separating them. This CDR3 spans 19 amino acids. Per the germline V gene, CDR1 is NSMFDY and CDR2 is ISSIKDK. The CDR3 loop reads CAATRLETRTYPYTDKLIF. The CDR3 region has the DNA TGTGCAGCAACCCGATTAGAAACCCGTACCTATCCGTACACCGATAAACTCATCTTT.

The rearrangement joins TRDV2 to TRDJ2; D is possibly TRDD3 (6 bases). Germline V gene lookup returns CDR1 GEAIGNYY and CDR2 EKD. Trimming took 0 bases from V and 1 from J, leaving 17 bases between them. The CDR3 spans 18 residues. The CDR3 DNA sequence: TGTGCCTGTGACACCGTTCTTAGGAGGGGGGATTTGACAGCACAACTCTTCTTT. This encodes CACDTVLRRGDLTAQLFF.

This clone was seen a few times. The chain combines TRDV2 with TRDJ1; a weak D match, TRDD3 (5 bases). CDR1 and CDR2 from the germline V gene are GEAIGNYY and EKD. This CDR3 region has 17 residues. The V and J ends lost 1 base and 0 bases respectively, with 17 bases between them. CDR3 residues: CACDTMGTSSYTDKLIF. The CDR3 DNA follows: TGTGCCTGTGACACAATGGGGACCTCTTCGTACACCGATAAACTCATCTTT.

This clone is judged medium-sized. The chain combines TRDV2 with TRDJ1; tentative D call: TRDD3 (6 bases). V was cut by 0 bases and J by 0 bases, with 10 bases left in between. This CDR3 has 15 residues. Germline CDR1 is GEAIGNYY and CDR2 is EKD. The CDR3 bases are TGTGCCTGTGACACCATGGTGGGGGACACCGATAAACTCATCTTT. Translated, it gives CACDTMVGDTDKLIF.

The rearrangement links TRDV1 to TRDJ1, with 8 bases aligning to TRDD3. V shed 2 bases, J shed 0 bases, and the junction held 17 bases outside the gene matches. This CDR3 region has 20 residues. CDR1 TSWWSYY and CDR2 QGS come from the germline V gene. CDR3 DNA: TGTGCTCTTGGGGAAATCAAGAAACTGGGGGTCTCGGAGTACACCGATAAACTCATCTTT. Protein sequence: CALGEIKKLGVSEYTDKLIF.

This clone is categorized as medium-sized. V is TRDV2 and J is TRDJ3, with a weak D call TRDD3 (5 bases). Germline CDR1 GEAIGNYY, CDR2 EKD. CDR3 length equals 18 residues. The V end was cut by 3 bases, the J end by 0 bases, with 14 bases between. Here the CDR3 DNA reads TGTGCCTGTGACCGTACTGGAACCGGCTCCTGGGACACCCGACAGATGTTTTTC. Its protein product is CACDRTGTGSWDTRQMFF.

V is TRDV1 and J is TRDJ1; TRDD3 is a possible D gene (10 bases). The CDR3 loop spans 23 amino acids. Trimming took off 0 bases at V and 1 base at J, with 33 bases between the two ends. Germline assignment: CDR1 TSWWSYY and CDR2 QGS. The CDR3 is CALGELERPSYAGGYKFTDKLIF. CDR3 bases: TGTGCTCTTGGGGAACTCGAACGGCCTTCCTACGCTGGGGGATATAAGTTCACCGATAAACTCATCTTT.

The chain uses TRDV3 and TRDJ1; either TRDD2 or TRDD3 may supply D (8 bases each). This CDR3 contains 20 residues. The V end was cut by 2 bases, the J end by 5 bases, with 36 bases between. From germline, CDR1 is TVYSNPD and CDR2 GDNSRS (reference sequence). The CDR3 reads CAFSNNPSSYHWGLFDKLIF. The CDR3 DNA sequence: TGTGCCTTTTCCAACAACCCCTCTTCCTACCACTGGGGGCTCTTTGATAAACTCATCTTT.

This clone was seen more than once but under ten times. The V gene is TRDV1, the J gene TRDJ1; 7 nucleotides align to TRDD3. With V trimmed by 2 bases and J by 1 base, 16 bases remained unmatched. In germline, CDR1 is TSWWSYY, CDR2 QGS. The CDR3 has 19 residues. CDR3 amino acids: CALGESRGMGRGLTDKLIF. CDR3 DNA sequence: TGTGCTCTTGGGGAATCGCGGGGGATGGGGAGAGGGCTCACCGATAAACTCATCTTT.

Notes on this clone: Just one base apart from a much larger clone, this may be a read error. Distinct nucleotide sequences in the sample also encode this CDR3. V gene TRDV2 combines with J gene TRDJ1; 10 nucleotides line up with TRDD3. Germline values: CDR1 GEAIGNYY, CDR2 EKD. The CDR3 extends over 20 amino acids. The CDR3 DNA reads as TGTGCCTGCGACACCGTAGTTGGGGGATACTCCAATCCCCACACCGATAAACTCATCTTT. It is translated as CACDTVVGGYSNPHTDKLIF.

In regard to this clone: Given a much more abundant clone one base away, this may be a read error. This chain joins TRAV29/DV5 and TRDJ1; 12 nucleotides line up with TRDD3. The CDR3 covers 20 residues. V shed 3 bases and J 0 bases; nucleotides not matched to a gene: 18. CDR1 is NSMFDY, CDR2 ISSIKDK, per germline. The CDR3 sequence is CAAKYGRTGGYTRYTDKLIF. The CDR3 DNA sequence: TGTGCAGCAAAGTATGGCCGTACTGGGGGATACACCAGGTACACCGATAAACTCATCTTT.

The V gene is TRDV2, the J gene TRDJ3; 7 nucleotides match TRDD3. Trimming at V came to 3 bases and at J to 5 bases, leaving 15 bases not matched to a gene. Germline CDR1 GEAIGNYY, CDR2 EKD. The CDR3 totals 19 residues. The CDR3 nucleotides are TGTGCCTGTGACCCCGTTCTGGGGGCCACAAGAGGGGACACCCGACAGATGTTTTTC. Its protein is CACDPVLGATRGDTRQMFF.

In this sample, this clone turned up a few times. V and J are TRDV1 and TRDJ1, with no clear D. Germline V gene lookup returns CDR1 TSWWSYY and CDR2 QGS. This CDR3 spans 17 amino acids. The germline V and J ends were trimmed by 4 bases and 0 bases, with 18 bases remaining between them. CDR3 in DNA: TGTGCTCTTGGGGGGTCGCAGTGCCCCCAATACACCGATAAACTCATCTTT. Its protein product is CALGGSQCPQYTDKLIF.

This clone was counted a few times. The CDR3 DNA follows: TGTGCTCTTGGGGAACCATCCTCTCTCACTGGGGGATACCCCGATAAACTCATCTTT. The encoded protein is CALGEPSSLTGGYPDKLIF. The chain couples TRDV1 to TRDJ1; TRDD3 matches at 12 bases. V lost 1 base to trimming and J lost 3 bases; unmatched junction nucleotides: 12. Germline V gives CDR1 TSWWSYY, CDR2 QGS. The CDR3 contains 19 residues.

This chain links TRDV1 with TRDJ1; 7 bases line up with TRDD3. The junction had 13 bases not matched to a gene; V was cut back by 3 bases and J by 0 bases. This CDR3 comprises 18 residues. CDR1 is TSWWSYY, CDR2 QGS, per germline. CDR3 amino acids: CALGDPFYTGDYTDKLIF. In nucleotides, the CDR3 is TGTGCTCTTGGGGATCCCTTCTATACTGGGGACTACACCGATAAACTCATCTTT.